These 15 T cell receptor beta chains originate from one sample sequenced in a study of blood T cell repertoires in COVID-19. TCRdb's table, derived via immunoSEQ multiplex PCR, lists solely in-frame clones and lacks some. The repertoire has more than 300,000 clones, over 80% of them found once; the top ten carry around 6%. Sequencing used peripheral blood. These receptors all stem from a woman aged 45 to 65 with COVID-19, enrolled during active disease.

This rearrangement joins TRBV5-4 to TRBJ2-7; 13 bases agree with TRBD2. The CDR3 runs 13 residues. Germline CDR1 and CDR2: SGHNT and YYREEE (reference sequence). V shed 7 bases, J shed 2 bases, and the junction held 0 bases outside the gene matches. The CDR3 protein is CASGLAGAYEQYF. In DNA, the CDR3 is TGTGCCAGCGGACTAGCGGGGGCCTACGAGCAGTACTTC.

This rearrangement joins TRBV14 to TRBJ2-3; 7 nucleotides align to TRBD1. The CDR3 runs to 15 residues. Germline CDR1 reads SGHDN; CDR2 reads FVKESK. J lost 2 bases, V lost 3 bases, and 5 bases had no gene match. The CDR3 sequence: CASSHDRANTDTQYF. In DNA, the CDR3 is TGTGCCAGCAGCCACGACAGGGCGAACACAGATACGCAGTATTTT. Full variable domain (outside the CDR3, taken from reference TRBV14 and TRBJ2-3): EAGVTQFPSHSVIEKGQTVTLRCDPISGHDNLYWYRRVMGKEIKFLLHFVKESKQDESGMPNNRFLAERTGGTYSTLKVQPAELEDSGVYFCASSHDRANTDTQYFGPGTRLTVL.

This sequence joins TRBV7-2 and TRBJ1-2; 7 bases line up with TRBD1. With 2 bases clipped from V and 5 bases from J, the junction kept 17 bases outside the gene matches. This CDR3 is 18 amino acids long. Germline V gene lookup returns CDR1 SGHTA and CDR2 FQGNSA. CDR3 in DNA: TGTGCCAGCAGCTTATTACCGATCGGGACAAGGGGGCGGTATGGCTACACCTTC. Translation gives CASSLLPIGTRGRYGYTF.

V and J are TRBV5-1 and TRBJ2-1, with a tentative D call TRBD1 (5 bases). The ends were cut back, 0 bases at V and 6 bases at J, with 10 bases in the middle. Germline V lookup: CDR1 SGHRS, CDR2 YFSETQ. The CDR3 has 14 residues. CDR3 nucleotide sequence: TGCGCCAGCAGCTTGGTCAGGGCCGGCAATGAGCAGTTCTTC. This translates into CASSLVRAGNEQFF. The variable domain in full, with the rest retrieved from reference TRBV5-1 and TRBJ2-1, is KAGVTQTPRYLIKTRGQQVTLSCSPISGHRSVSWYQQTPGQGLQFLFEYFSETQRNKGNFPGRFSGRQFSNSRSEMNVSTLELGDSALYLCASSLVRAGNEQFFGPGTRLTVL.

J is TRBJ2-1 and V is TRBV3-1 (or the pseudogene TRBV3-2); 7 nucleotides agree with TRBD1. The CDR3 length is 17 residues. Germline CDR1 reads LGHDT; CDR2 reads YNNKEL (reference sequence). Trimming took 2 bases from V and 2 from J; bases not matched to a gene: 9. CDR3 residues: CASSQLWGQSTYNEQFF. In nucleotides, the CDR3 is TGTGCCAGCAGCCAACTTTGGGGACAGTCAACCTACAATGAGCAGTTCTTC.

V is TRBV9 and J is TRBJ1-1, with 8 bases that match TRBD1. Trimming removed 6 bases from V and 5 bases from J; junction bases left unmatched: 6. The CDR3 runs to 13 residues. Germline CDR1 is SGDLS and CDR2 is YYNGEE. The CDR3 region has the DNA TGTGCCAGCACGACAGGGGAGGGGACTGAAGCTTTCTTT. It encodes CASTTGEGTEAFF.

The chain carries TRBV6-2 or TRBV6-3 and TRBJ1-2; tentative D call: TRBD1 (5 bases). Germline loops: CDR1 MNHEY, CDR2 SVGEGT. The CDR3 loop spans 16 amino acids. Trimming took off 2 bases at V and 8 bases at J, with 21 bases between the two ends. The CDR3 is CASSYNLIRDSPGYTF. CDR3 nucleotides: TGTGCCAGCAGTTACAACTTAATCCGGGACTCGCCCGGCTACACCTTC.

The V and J genes are TRBV5-8 and TRBJ2-7; TRBD1 aligns across 8 bases. V lost 0 bases to trimming and J lost 3 bases; unmatched junction nucleotides: 2. The CDR3 spans 14 residues. In germline, CDR1 is SGHTS, CDR2 YDEGEE. CDR3 amino acids: CASSLGQGHYEQYF. CDR3 nucleotides: TGTGCCAGCAGCTTGGGACAGGGGCACTACGAGCAGTACTTC.

This sequence joins TRBV19 and TRBJ2-7; D is unclear. Trimming took off 5 bases at V and 2 bases at J, with 10 bases between the two ends. Per the germline V gene, CDR1 is LNHDA and CDR2 is SQIVND (reference sequence). This CDR3 is 13 amino acids long. The CDR3 DNA reads as TGTGCCAGTAGTTACGGCGGAGCCTACGAGCAGTACTTC. Protein sequence: CASSYGGAYEQYF.

The chain combines TRBV19 with TRBJ2-1; TRBD1 aligns across 7 bases. Trimming at V came to 6 bases and at J to 5 bases, leaving 7 bases not matched to a gene. CDR3 length: 14 amino acids. CDR1 and CDR2 (germline): LNHDA, SQIVND (reference sequence). CDR3 DNA sequence: TGTGCCAGTAGCGACAGGGTTGTAGACAATGAGCAGTTCTTC. Translated: CASSDRVVDNEQFF. Full variable domain (rest looked up from reference TRBV19 and TRBJ2-1): DGGITQSPKYLFRKEGQNVTLSCEQNLNHDAMYWYRQDPGQGLRLIYYSQIVNDFQKGDIAEGYSVSREKKESFPLTVTSAQKNPTAFYLCASSDRVVDNEQFFGPGTRLTVL.

J is TRBJ1-1 and V is TRBV11-2, with D perhaps TRBD1 (5 bases). This CDR3 region has 16 residues. V lost 5 bases, J lost 6 bases, and 22 bases lay in between. Germline V gene sequence: CDR1 SGHAT, CDR2 FQNNGV. The DNA of the CDR3 is TGTGCCAGCAGCCGTCCCCATCAAGGGGTCGTGGCTGAAGCTTTCTTT. Protein: CASSRPHQGVVAEAFF. The full variable domain, with the rest looked up from reference TRBV11-2 and TRBJ1-1, is EAGVAQSPRYKIIEKRQSVAFWCNPISGHATLYWYQQILGQGPKLLIQFQNNGVVDDSQLPKDRFSAERLKGVDSTLKIQPAKLEDSAVYLCASSRPHQGVVAEAFFGQGTRLTVV.

This sequence joins TRBV18 and TRBJ1-5; 7 nucleotides match TRBD1. The V segment lost 4 bases and the J segment 6 bases; nucleotides outside the gene matches: 9. The CDR3 loop spans 15 amino acids. Per germline, CDR1 KGHSH and CDR2 LQKENI. The CDR3 coding sequence is TGTGCCAGCTCACTACAGGGACAGCTAAGTCAGCCCCAGCATTTT. It specifies CASSLQGQLSQPQHF.

The chain combines TRBV7-2 with TRBJ1-2, with 9 bases lining up with TRBD1. J gave up 8 bases and V 0 bases, and 4 bases lay outside the gene matches. This CDR3 has 14 amino acids. The germline gives CDR1 SGHTA, CDR2 FQGNSA. The DNA for the CDR3 is TGTGCCAGCAGCTTAGCCGGGACAGGGAGAGGCTACACCTTC. Its protein is CASSLAGTGRGYTF. The full variable domain, its missing parts supplied by reference TRBV7-2 and TRBJ1-2, is GAGVSQSPSNKVTEKGKDVELRCDPISGHTALYWYRQSLGQGLEFLIYFQGNSAPDKSGLPSDRFSAERTGGSVSTLTIQRTQQEDSAVYLCASSLAGTGRGYTFGSGTRLTVV.

In this sample, this clone turned up once. This chain links TRBV7-2 with TRBJ2-7, with 8 bases identical to TRBD2. V gave up 2 bases and J gave up 1 base; unmatched junction bases: 7. CDR3 length: 16 amino acids. Germline V lookup: CDR1 SGHTA, CDR2 FQGNSA. CDR3 nucleotides: TGTGCCAGCAGCTTACTGGGGCGGGGGGCGTCCTACGAGCAGTACTTC. Translating gives CASSLLGRGASYEQYF.

This chain uses TRBV16 with TRBJ2-1; 7 bases align to TRBD1. V dropped 5 bases and J dropped 4; count of bases not matched to a gene: 2. The CDR3 runs 13 residues. CDR1 KGHSY and CDR2 FQNENV come from the germline V gene. CDR3 residues: CASSGQAYNEQFF. The CDR3 bases are TGTGCCAGCAGCGGACAGGCTTACAATGAGCAGTTCTTC.